The next 7 T cell receptor beta chains were all read from a single sample in a study of T cells after yellow fever vaccination. Using its own MiXCR run on the 5' RACE reads, TCRdb lists one record per CDR3 protein. Of some 260,000 distinct CDR3 sequences detected, roughly 4.8% appear once; the ten largest clones hold less than 3.5%. The source material was CD4+ T cells sorted from PBMCs, sampled on the day of the yellow fever booster vaccination. The receptors originated from a man aged 18 to 30 who received the YFV17D yellow fever vaccine.

The rearrangement links TRBV6-5 to TRBJ2-7; 9 nucleotides agree with TRBD1. The junction had 7 bases not matched to a gene; V was cut back by 6 bases and J by 1 base. The CDR3 has 15 residues. CDR1 is MNHEY, CDR2 SVGAGI, per germline. The DNA of the CDR3 is TGTGCCAGCAGCCCACCGGGACAGGGATCCTACGAGCAGTACGTC. This sequence encodes CASSPPGQGSYEQYV.

This clonotype occurred many times. The chain employs TRBV18 and TRBJ1-6; D is undetermined. The ends were cut back, 3 bases at V and 7 bases at J, with 13 bases in the middle. The CDR3 spans 15 residues. From germline, CDR1 is KGHSH and CDR2 LQKENI. The DNA for the CDR3 is TGTGCCAGCTCACCCGCAGTCGGGTGGAATTCACCCCTCCACTTT. Protein: CASSPAVGWNSPLHF.

This clonotype came up a few times. The chain joins TRBV27 to TRBJ2-1; 8 bases are shared with TRBD2. Trimming took 6 bases from V and 9 from J; bases not matched to a gene: 10. Germline V gene lookup returns CDR1 MNHEY and CDR2 SMNVEV (reference sequence). The CDR3 is 14 residues long. The DNA for the CDR3 is TGTGCCAGCAGCTGGGCGGGGGGTTGGGGTGAGCAGTTCTTC. Translated, it gives CASSWAGGWGEQFF.

Only a few counts were recorded for this clonotype. The chain recombines TRBV12-5 with TRBJ1-2; D is unclear. Per the germline V gene, CDR1 is LGHNT and CDR2 is FRNRAP. Trimming pared 7 bases from V and 0 bases from J, leaving 18 bases between. This CDR3 is 16 amino acids long. The CDR3 DNA reads as TGTGCTAGTGCCACAGCACCTTCCCCCACTAACTATGGCTACACCTTC. Protein sequence: CASATAPSPTNYGYTF.

The chain uses TRBV20-1 and TRBJ2-3; 11 nucleotides match TRBD2. The V gene end was trimmed by 5 bases and the J gene end by 3 bases; junction bases not matched to a gene: 4. Germline lookup yields CDR1 DFQATT and CDR2 SNEGSKA (reference sequence). This CDR3 has 14 amino acids. The CDR3 region is CSAPTSGNTDTQYF. As DNA, the CDR3 is TGCAGTGCTCCGACTAGCGGGAATACAGATACGCAGTATTTT.

This clonotype showed up many times. This chain links TRBV20-1 with TRBJ2-7, with TRBD1 identical over 10 bases. Germline-derived CDR1 and CDR2 are DFQATT and SNEGSKA (reference sequence). Trimming removed 3 bases from V and 5 bases from J; junction bases left unmatched: 7. The CDR3 runs to 14 residues. The CDR3 reads CSARGFGTGDEQYF. The CDR3 DNA reads as TGCAGTGCTAGGGGATTCGGGACAGGGGACGAGCAGTACTTC.

The table lists this clonotype with many counts. The genes are TRBV6-5 and TRBJ2-1, with D perhaps TRBD2 (6 bases). Germline assignment: CDR1 MNHEY and CDR2 SVGAGI. Trimming cost V 6 bases and J 5 bases, with 20 bases left between them. The CDR3 length is 16 residues. The CDR3 is CASSPGSAQGNNEQFF. DNA for the CDR3: TGTGCCAGCAGCCCCGGGAGCGCCCAGGGTAACAATGAGCAGTTCTTC.